The TCR beta chain described here comes from a study of response to subunit inactivated influenza vaccine. Study findings and constraints: Only a handful of new T cells, the authors suggested, are recruited with each seasonal influenza vaccination.

Note on this clonotype: The antigen remains unidentified.

TCRdb independently ran MiXCR on the RT-PCR reads; one entry per CDR3 protein. The table includes fewer than 800,000 distinct CDR3 sequences, less than 20% detected once. CDR3 length equals 18 residues. Germline V lookup: CDR1 LGHNA, CDR2 YSLEER. J lost 0 bases, V lost 0 bases, and 10 bases had no gene match. The specimen was PBMCs from blood, collected roughly 13 days after vaccination. This sequence was found in a man aged 50-60 years who received an inactivated influenza vaccine. The chain recombines TRBV4-3 with TRBJ1-1; TRBD1 aligns across 7 bases. The CDR3 DNA reads as TGCGCCAGCAGCCAAGACACGGGACAGCAGAGTTTGAACACTGAAGCTTTCTTT. Translation: CASSQDTGQQSLNTEAFF.